One sample yielded the 27 T cell receptor beta chains listed below, sequenced in a study of HIV-infected patients and healthy controls. All unsorted peripheral T cells were captured because whole blood was used without fractionation. Reverse transcription used around 480 ng RNA and constant-region primers for alpha and beta. Each of the alpha and beta chains got its own library through chain-specific third strand synthesis with indices. TCRdb reprocessed the 5' RACE reads with MiXCR, giving one entry per CDR3 protein. The sample lists about 7,600 distinct CDR3 sequences, 9% to 10% occurring once. The sequencing here drew on blood, taken before antiretroviral therapy. The receptors here all came from an adult with HIV infection.

This clonotype was counted many times. The V gene is TRBV20-1, the J gene TRBJ1-5; D remains unclear. CDR3 length: 15 amino acids. The V gene's germline CDR1 is DFQATT and CDR2 SNEGSKA (reference sequence). Trimming shortened V by 0 bases and J by 5 bases, and 14 bases separated the two germline ends. The CDR3 here is CSARDAGRGDQPQHF. The DNA for the CDR3 is TGCAGTGCTAGAGACGCGGGCCGCGGGGATCAGCCCCAGCATTTT.

This clonotype appeared many times. CDR3 sequence (DNA): TGTGCCACCTGGGACAATGCCTACGAGCAGTACTTC. Protein: CATWDNAYEQYF. V gene TRBV28 combines with J gene TRBJ2-7; D is possibly TRBD1 (6 bases). Germline values: CDR1 MDHEN, CDR2 SYDVKM. This CDR3 region has 12 residues. The V gene lost 10 bases and the J gene lost 2 bases, with 12 bases spanning the gap.

This clonotype was seen many times. The V call is TRBV29-1, the J call TRBJ2-2; D remains ambiguous. Germline V gives CDR1 SQVTM, CDR2 ANQGSEA. Trimming pared 4 bases from V and 1 base from J, leaving 7 bases between. The CDR3 has 13 residues. CDR3 amino acids: CSVGPRNTGELFF. The CDR3 region has the DNA TGCAGCGTTGGGCCCCGGAACACCGGGGAGCTGTTTTTT.

This clonotype has a count of ten or more. The chain combines TRBV11-2 with TRBJ2-7; 7 nucleotides align to TRBD1. Germline-derived CDR1 and CDR2 are SGHAT and FQNNGV. The CDR3 totals 18 residues. V lost 3 bases and J lost 0; bases outside the gene matches: 14. The CDR3 DNA reads as TGTGCCAGCAGCTTCTTTCTGGGACAGATAGATTTCTCCTACGAGCAGTACTTC. Its protein is CASSFFLGQIDFSYEQYF. Using reference TRBV11-2 and TRBJ2-7 for the parts outside the CDR3, the full variable domain is EAGVAQSPRYKIIEKRQSVAFWCNPISGHATLYWYQQILGQGPKLLIQFQNNGVVDDSQLPKDRFSAERLKGVDSTLKIQPAKLEDSAVYLCASSFFLGQIDFSYEQYFGPGTRLTVT.

This clonotype showed up many times. The chain employs TRBV7-2 and TRBJ1-2; 7 nucleotides line up with TRBD1. The CDR3 extends over 13 amino acids. Trimming at V came to 4 bases and at J to 8 bases, leaving 7 bases not matched to a gene. CDR1 and CDR2 from the germline V gene are SGHTA and FQGNSA. In DNA form, the CDR3 reads TGTGCCAGCAGCTCCAGACAGGGAAGAGGCTACACCTTC. This codes for CASSSRQGRGYTF.

This clonotype was found many times. The V call is TRBV29-1, the J call TRBJ2-1, with D tentatively TRBD2 (6 bases). The germline CDR1 and CDR2 sequences are SQVTM and ANQGSEA. This CDR3 region has 13 residues. The ends were cut back, 4 bases at V and 0 bases at J, with 7 bases in the middle. The CDR3, as DNA: TGCAGCGTTGGGCGGGACTCCTACAATGAGCAGTTCTTC. This translates into CSVGRDSYNEQFF.

This clonotype appeared many times. The chain is built from TRBV11-2 and TRBJ2-7; a possible D gene is TRBD2 (5 bases). This CDR3 has 15 amino acids. Germline V lookup: CDR1 SGHAT, CDR2 FQNNGV. Trimming stripped 4 bases from V and 9 bases from J, with 22 bases between. The CDR3 loop is CASSSRPERRLWQYF. The DNA for the CDR3 is TGTGCCAGCAGCTCCCGACCGGAACGGAGGTTGTGGCAGTACTTC.

The chain uses TRBV20-1 and TRBJ2-3; no definite D call. Trimming left V 3 bases short and J 1 base short, with 8 bases between. Per germline, CDR1 DFQATT and CDR2 SNEGSKA (reference sequence). The CDR3 is made up of 13 amino acids. CDR3 bases: TGCAGTGCTAGTTGGAGTGGCACAGATACGCAGTATTTT. Protein product: CSASWSGTDTQYF.

The V and J genes are TRBV27 and TRBJ2-1; tentatively, D is TRBD2 (6 bases). Trimming left V 4 bases short and J 4 bases short, with 17 bases between. There are 16 residues in the CDR3. Germline CDR1 MNHEY, CDR2 SMNVEV (reference sequence). CDR3: CASSSDVAEGYNEQFF. The CDR3 nucleotides read TGTGCCAGCAGTTCCGACGTAGCGGAGGGGTACAATGAGCAGTTCTTC.

This clonotype came up many times. V gene TRBV19 combines with J gene TRBJ1-5, with no clear D. This CDR3 is 15 amino acids long. Germline V CDR1 and CDR2: LNHDA, SQIVND (reference sequence). V was pared by 9 bases and J by 0 bases, with 15 bases between. CDR3 DNA: TGTGCCAGCAAAGCAGGATCCTATAGCAATCAGCCCCAGCATTTT. This codes for CASKAGSYSNQPQHF.

The chain is built from TRBV5-1 and TRBJ2-1; 14 positions agree with TRBD2. The CDR3 extends over 16 amino acids. V lost 3 bases, J lost 2 bases, and 1 base stayed unmatched. The germline gives CDR1 SGHRS, CDR2 YFSETQ. The CDR3 region is CASSWGLAGAYNEQFF. CDR3 sequence (DNA): TGCGCCAGCAGCTGGGGACTAGCGGGAGCCTACAATGAGCAGTTCTTC. Supplemented by reference TRBV5-1 and TRBJ2-1, the full variable domain reads KAGVTQTPRYLIKTRGQQVTLSCSPISGHRSVSWYQQTPGQGLQFLFEYFSETQRNKGNFPGRFSGRQFSNSRSEMNVSTLELGDSALYLCASSWGLAGAYNEQFFGPGTRLTVL.

This clonotype has a count of ten or more. CDR3 residues: CASSPFPLAEAFF. Written as DNA, the CDR3 is TGTGCCAGCTCACCATTCCCCCTCGCTGAAGCTTTCTTT. The chain carries TRBV18 and TRBJ1-1; the D is unclear. CDR3 length: 13 amino acids. V was shortened by 2 bases and J by 6 bases, with 10 bases between the two germline ends. Germline-derived CDR1 and CDR2 are KGHSH and LQKENI.

This clonotype occurred once. The chain uses TRBV19 and TRBJ1-5; 7 bases line up with TRBD1. There are 14 residues in the CDR3. The V segment lost 8 bases and the J segment 4 bases; nucleotides outside the gene matches: 8. In germline, CDR1 is LNHDA, CDR2 SQIVND (reference sequence). This CDR3 reads CASDSTGSNQPQHF. The CDR3 coding sequence is TGTGCCAGTGATTCGACAGGGAGTAATCAGCCCCAGCATTTT.

The rearrangement uses TRBV5-1 and TRBJ2-3, with 7 bases fitting TRBD2. The ends lost 2 bases at V and 3 bases at J; junction bases unmatched: 12. Germline loops: CDR1 SGHRS, CDR2 YFSETQ. This CDR3 is 17 amino acids long. In DNA form, the CDR3 reads TGCGCCAGCAGCTTAGGAGGAGTTGCGGGAGTGACAGATACGCAGTATTTT. Translating gives CASSLGGVAGVTDTQYF.

This clonotype was recorded many times. This rearrangement joins TRBV27 to TRBJ2-2; 8 nucleotides align to TRBD1. From germline, CDR1 is MNHEY and CDR2 SMNVEV (reference sequence). The V gene end was trimmed by 3 bases and the J gene end by 3 bases; junction bases not matched to a gene: 3. This CDR3 is built from 15 residues. CDR3 DNA sequence: TGTGCCAGCAGTTTCACAGGGGGAGACACCGGGGAGCTGTTTTTT. This translates into CASSFTGGDTGELFF.

Regarding this clonotype: A much larger clone sits a single nucleotide away, making a read error possible. The V call is TRBV7-9, the J call TRBJ1-4; no clear D. Trimming cost V 5 bases and J 3 bases, with 10 bases left between them. The CDR3 is 14 residues long. CDR1 is SEHNR, CDR2 FQNEAQ, per germline (reference sequence). DNA of the CDR3: TGTGCCAGCAGCCGCGAGATACCTAATGAAAAACTGTTTTTT. It translates to CASSREIPNEKLFF.

In its sample, this clonotype is large (0.1 to 1%). V usage is TRBV7-8 and J usage is TRBJ1-1; D is unresolved. The CDR3 has 13 residues. The germline V gene has CDR1 SGHVS and CDR2 FQNEAQ. Trimming removed 4 bases at V and 7 bases at J, with 13 bases between. This chain's CDR3 is CASSSIPESEAFF. The CDR3 DNA is TGTGCCAGCAGCTCAATCCCCGAAAGTGAAGCTTTCTTT.

This clonotype was detected many times. The chain couples TRBV5-4 to TRBJ2-7; TRBD2 agrees at 10 bases. The V gene end was trimmed by 3 bases and the J gene end by 4 bases; junction bases not matched to a gene: 4. The CDR3 has 14 residues. Germline CDR1 and CDR2: SGHNT and YYREEE (reference sequence). DNA of the CDR3: TGTGCCAGCAGCTCGGGACTAGCGCCGTACGAGCAGTACTTC. This sequence encodes CASSSGLAPYEQYF.

There are a few counts of this clonotype. V and J are TRBV6-6 and TRBJ1-6, with D tentatively TRBD1 (6 bases). In germline, CDR1 is MNHNY, CDR2 SVGAGI (reference sequence). This CDR3 spans 16 amino acids. Trimming removed 4 bases from V and 0 bases from J, with 10 bases in between. DNA for the CDR3: TGTGCCAGCAGTTTGGCAGGGGCCTCCTATAATTCACCCCTCCACTTT. Translating gives CASSLAGASYNSPLHF.

This clonotype was picked up many times. V is TRBV4-1 and J is TRBJ2-5; a possible D gene is TRBD1 (6 bases). V was shortened by 4 bases and J by 2 bases, with 11 bases between the two germline ends. The CDR3 contains 14 residues. Germline assignment: CDR1 MGHRA and CDR2 YSYEKL. CDR3 residues: CASSPDRQQETQYF. CDR3 coding DNA: TGCGCCAGCAGCCCTGACAGGCAGCAAGAGACCCAGTACTTC.

This clonotype appeared many times. The chain has TRBV2 and TRBJ1-1, with D possibly TRBD1 on 5 matching bases. This CDR3 spans 12 amino acids. Germline values: CDR1 SNHLY, CDR2 FYNNEI. Trimming cost V 6 bases and J 6 bases, with 11 bases left between them. This CDR3 is CASSGLGAEAFF. The CDR3 region has the DNA TGTGCCAGCAGCGGACTGGGGGCTGAAGCTTTCTTT.

By its share, this clonotype is medium-sized (0.01 to 0.1%). The rearrangement uses TRBV3-1 and TRBJ2-5; D perhaps matches TRBD1 (5 bases). The CDR3 consists of 14 residues. Trimming pared 0 bases from V and 3 bases from J, leaving 8 bases between. Germline V gene lookup returns CDR1 LGHDT and CDR2 YNNKEL (reference sequence). The DNA for the CDR3 is TGTGCCAGCAGCCAAGATTACAGGAAAGAGACCCAGTACTTC. As protein: CASSQDYRKETQYF.

Ten or more counts support this clonotype. The chain joins TRBV2 to TRBJ2-3; D may correspond to TRBD1 or TRBD2 (5 bases each). CDR3 size: 16 residues. Trimming removed 8 bases from V and 1 base from J, with 19 bases in between. Germline-derived CDR1 and CDR2 are SNHLY and FYNNEI. The CDR3 loop is CASGRQLAVGTDTQYF. In DNA form, the CDR3 reads TGTGCCAGCGGCCGACAGCTAGCTGTTGGCACAGATACGCAGTATTTT.

This clonotype was counted ten times or more. The chain is built from TRBV2 and TRBJ1-5, with no clear D. The CDR3 contains 15 residues. The germline CDR1 and CDR2 sequences are SNHLY and FYNNEI. V lost 3 bases and J 0 bases, leaving 9 bases between the germline ends. The chain's CDR3 is CASSDRVISNQPQHF. In DNA, the CDR3 is TGTGCCAGCAGTGATCGGGTAATTAGCAATCAGCCCCAGCATTTT.

Many counts were recorded for this clonotype. The chain combines TRBV9 with TRBJ1-6, with 8 bases lining up with TRBD1. Unmatched junction bases numbered 5, after V lost 3 bases and J lost 0 bases. CDR3 length equals 17 residues. CDR1 and CDR2 from the germline V gene are SGDLS and YYNGEE. The CDR3 spells CASSGQGTNSYNSPLHF. The CDR3 DNA is TGTGCCAGCAGCGGACAGGGGACTAACTCCTATAATTCACCCCTCCACTTT.

This clonotype has at least ten counts. V gene TRBV21-1 combines with J gene TRBJ2-7; the table gives TRBD1 as D, unverified against the DNA. TRBV21-1 counts as a pseudogene. The CDR3 has 14 residues. The CDR3 region is CASSKSGRGVEQYF. CDR3 nucleotide sequence: TGTGCCAGCAGCAAATCGGGCAGGGGCGTCGAGCAGTACTTC.

The sample holds a few counts of this clonotype. This chain uses TRBV5-4 with TRBJ2-5; D unclear. Trimming removed 4 bases at V and 3 bases at J, with 10 bases between. Germline values: CDR1 SGHNT, CDR2 YYREEE (reference sequence). This CDR3 has 13 residues. The CDR3 loop reads CASSLWTEETQYF. In nucleotides, the CDR3 is TGTGCCAGCAGCCTATGGACGGAAGAGACCCAGTACTTC.